This TCR beta chain was identified during a study of T cells after somatic rescue of genetic block. The germline CDR1 and CDR2 sequences are LNHDA and SQIVND (reference sequence). The CDR3 consists of 15 residues. Trimming removed 1 base at V and 4 bases at J, with 11 bases between. The repertoire was sequenced with immunoSEQ multiplex PCR; TCRdb's copy has only in-frame clones and lacks some. The sample has 60,000 to 90,000 clones, approximately 91% seen once. The sample comprised peripheral blood mononuclear cells (PBMCs). This TCR derives from a man under 40. This chain connects TRBV19 to TRBJ1-5; D gene unclear. The chain's CDR3 is CASSIGNAGNQPQHF. In nucleotides, the CDR3 is TGTGCCAGTAGTATAGGAAACGCCGGTAATCAGCCCCAGCATTTT.